These 32 T cell receptor beta chains originate from one sample sequenced in a study of vaccination effects on CD4 cells after COVID-19. The data were produced by immunoSEQ multiplex PCR, yet TCRdb's version contains in-frame clones alone and is incomplete. The sample holds over 20,000 clones; roughly 70% are singletons and the top ten take around 3.5%. These receptors' targets are unknown. Viral peptide pools were used in the ViraFEST assay to expand antigen-specific CD4+ T cells, and sequencing came afterward. After less than 11 days in culture, the CD4+ T cells were isolated. Vaccinees lacked prior SARS-CoV-2 infection and tested negative for nucleocapsid antibodies. The material was CD4+ T cells from PBMCs cultured with SARS-CoV-2 spike peptides, obtained before COVID-19 vaccination. All receptors come from a human donor who received a COVID-19 vaccine.

The rearrangement joins TRBV10-3 to TRBJ2-3, with 10 bases that match TRBD2. CDR3 length equals 17 residues. Germline V CDR1 and CDR2: ENHRY, SYGVKD. V lost 0 bases to trimming and J lost 2 bases; unmatched junction nucleotides: 5. Written as DNA, the CDR3 is TGTGCCATCAGTGAGTCACTAGCGGGGACTAACACAGATACGCAGTATTTT. Protein sequence: CAISESLAGTNTDTQYF.

A few counts support this clone. The CDR3 nucleotides read TGCGCCAGCAGCTTGGGTGGGACAGGGGTCAATGAGCAGTTCTTC. This codes for CASSLGGTGVNEQFF. The rearrangement links TRBV5-1 to TRBJ2-1; 10 bases align to TRBD1. The J segment lost 6 bases and the V segment lost 0 bases, leaving 3 bases of the junction unmatched. From germline, CDR1 is SGHRS and CDR2 YFSETQ. This CDR3 has 15 amino acids.

This clone has just a few counts. This chain links TRBV19 with TRBJ2-7; D is possibly TRBD2 (6 bases). This CDR3 spans 14 amino acids. V was clipped by 8 bases and J by 2 bases, with 16 bases between them. Germline lookup yields CDR1 LNHDA and CDR2 SQIVND (reference sequence). The CDR3 sequence is CASALGGVAYEQYF. The DNA for the CDR3 is TGTGCCAGTGCCCTTGGCGGGGTGGCCTACGAGCAGTACTTC.

A single count supports this clone. The rearrangement uses TRBV5-4 and TRBJ2-5; perhaps TRBD2 as D (6 bases). V dropped 1 base and J dropped 0 bases, with 13 bases sitting between them. The CDR3 is 16 amino acids. From germline, CDR1 is SGHNT and CDR2 YYREEE (reference sequence). The DNA of the CDR3 is TGTGCCAGCAGCTTGTCACGGGGACTGTACCAAGAGACCCAGTACTTC. As protein: CASSLSRGLYQETQYF.

V usage is TRBV6-5 and J usage is TRBJ1-1; 10 nucleotides line up with TRBD1. The CDR3 has 14 residues. Germline trimming cut 4 bases from V and 11 bases from J; bases unmatched to any gene: 10. Looked up from germline, CDR1 is MNHEY and CDR2 is SVGAGI. As DNA, the CDR3 is TGTGCCAGCAGTTTCCGGGACAGGGGTGCATCGGCTTTCTTT. This sequence encodes CASSFRDRGASAFF.

CDR3 region: CASSVGTSGWETQYF. The CDR3 nucleotides are TGTGCCAGCAGCGTAGGGACTAGCGGGTGGGAGACCCAGTACTTC. The chain is built from TRBV9 and TRBJ2-5; 11 positions match TRBD2. CDR3 length: 15 residues. Unmatched junction bases numbered 3, after V lost 0 bases and J lost 5 bases. Per the germline V gene, CDR1 is SGDLS and CDR2 is YYNGEE.

This clone was seen just once. The V gene is TRBV4-2, the J gene TRBJ1-4; no clear D. The CDR3 runs to 15 residues. Germline CDR1 LGHNA, CDR2 YNFKEQ. V was pared by 2 bases and J by 2 bases, with 9 bases between. The CDR3 loop reads CASSQWSGTNEKLFF. Written as DNA, the CDR3 is TGTGCCAGCAGCCAATGGTCGGGGACTAATGAAAAACTGTTTTTT.

The V and J genes are TRBV18 and TRBJ1-2; possibly TRBD1 for D (6 bases). This CDR3 is built from 14 residues. V lost 6 bases, J lost 4 bases, and 15 bases lay in between. From germline, CDR1 is KGHSH and CDR2 LQKENI. CDR3 amino acids: CASSSNTGSYGYTF. The CDR3 DNA sequence: TGTGCCAGCTCCTCCAACACAGGGAGCTATGGCTACACCTTC.

The chain joins TRBV25-1 to TRBJ1-4, with D uncertain. Germline V gives CDR1 MGHDK, CDR2 SYGVNS. Trimming shortened V by 3 bases and J by 4 bases, and 6 bases separated the two germline ends. This CDR3 is 13 amino acids long. For the CDR3, the DNA is TGTGCCAGCAGTGAGCCGGGTAATGAAAAACTGTTTTTT. Amino acids: CASSEPGNEKLFF. The whole variable domain, remainder taken from reference TRBV25-1 and TRBJ1-4, is EADIYQTPRYLVIGTGKKITLECSQTMGHDKMYWYQQDPGMELHLIHYSYGVNSTEKGDLSSESTVSRIRTEHFPLTLESARPSHTSQYLCASSEPGNEKLFFGSGTQLSVL.

The chain is built from TRBV29-1 and TRBJ1-4, with 7 bases fitting TRBD1. CDR1 is SQVTM, CDR2 ANQGSEA, per germline. The CDR3 is 13 amino acids. The J segment lost 4 bases and the V segment lost 4 bases, leaving 3 bases of the junction unmatched. CDR3 in amino acids: CSVGRQGNEKLFF. CDR3 nucleotide sequence: TGCAGCGTTGGACGACAGGGTAATGAAAAACTGTTTTTT.

This clone was observed a single time. V gene TRBV13 combines with J gene TRBJ1-2; 7 bases line up with TRBD1. Germline lookup yields CDR1 PRHDT and CDR2 FYEKMQ (reference sequence). The CDR3 runs to 12 residues. J was trimmed by 12 bases and V by 6 bases; bases with no gene match: 10. The DNA for the CDR3 is TGTGCCAGCAGTCAAACAGGGGTGGAGAACACCTTC. Protein: CASSQTGVENTF. Full variable domain (missing parts from reference TRBV13 and TRBJ1-2): AAGVIQSPRHLIKEKRETATLKCYPIPRHDTVYWYQQGPGQDPQFLISFYEKMQSDKGSIPDRFSAQQFSDYHSELNMSSLELGDSALYFCASSQTGVENTFGSGTRLTVV.

This clone was observed a few times. This chain joins TRBV5-4 and TRBJ1-2; no definite D call. The CDR3 covers 14 residues. The germline CDR1 and CDR2 sequences are SGHNT and YYREEE (reference sequence). V shed 4 bases and J shed 3 bases, with 13 bases lying between them. The CDR3 region has the DNA TGTGCCAGCAGCCGGGATCGTGGGGACTATGGCTACACCTTC. Residues: CASSRDRGDYGYTF. Looking up the rest from reference TRBV5-4 and TRBJ1-2 gives the full variable domain: ETGVTQSPTHLIKTRGQQVTLRCSSQSGHNTVSWYQQALGQGPQFIFQYYREEENGRGNFPPRFSGLQFPNYSSELNVNALELDDSALYLCASSRDRGDYGYTFGSGTRLTVV.

This chain uses TRBV15 with TRBJ2-4; D ambiguous. This CDR3 is 17 amino acids long. From germline, CDR1 is LNHNV and CDR2 YYDKDF (reference sequence). V dropped 0 bases and J dropped 0 bases, with 12 bases sitting between them. The CDR3 sequence: CATSRDHAELAKNIQYF. CDR3 nucleotide sequence: TGTGCCACCAGCAGAGATCATGCGGAACTAGCCAAAAACATTCAGTACTTC.

This clone has just a few counts. This rearrangement joins TRBV3-1 (or the pseudogene TRBV3-2) to TRBJ1-2; the D is unclear. The V end was cut by 4 bases, the J end by 8 bases, with 20 bases between. CDR1 is LGHDT and CDR2 is YNNKEL in the germline V gene (reference sequence). This CDR3 has 15 amino acids. The CDR3 sequence is CASSPGRLLVGGYTF. The CDR3 DNA is TGTGCCAGCAGCCCCGGACGACTATTGGTTGGGGGCTACACCTTC.

This clone was picked up one time. The V call is TRBV2, the J call TRBJ2-1; 8 positions agree with TRBD2. Germline loops: CDR1 SNHLY, CDR2 FYNNEI. The CDR3 length is 15 residues. V lost 8 bases and J lost 0; bases outside the gene matches: 6. The CDR3 sequence: CASPPGGSSYNEQFF. CDR3 sequence (DNA): TGTGCCAGCCCTCCGGGGGGGTCCTCCTACAATGAGCAGTTCTTC. The full variable domain, with the rest looked up from reference TRBV2 and TRBJ2-1, is EPEVTQTPSHQVTQMGQEVILRCVPISNHLYFYWYRQILGQKVEFLVSFYNNEISEKSEIFDDQFSVERPDGSNFTLKIRSTKLEDSAMYFCASPPGGSSYNEQFFGPGTRLTVL.

This clone appeared a few times. CDR3 in DNA: TGCGCCAGCAGCTTGTTGGTAGGGGAGAACACTGAAGCTTTCTTT. Its protein is CASSLLVGENTEAFF. The chain combines TRBV5-1 with TRBJ1-1; possibly TRBD1 for D (5 bases). The CDR3 consists of 15 residues. V was trimmed by 1 base and J by 1 base, leaving 11 bases between them. CDR1 is SGHRS, CDR2 YFSETQ, per germline.

This chain connects TRBV12-5 to TRBJ2-2; D is uncertain. Trimming took off 6 bases at V and 8 bases at J, with 7 bases between the two ends. This CDR3 is built from 11 residues. Germline values: CDR1 LGHNT, CDR2 FRNRAP. The chain's CDR3 is CASGSRGELFF. The CDR3 DNA sequence: TGTGCTAGTGGATCACGAGGGGAGCTGTTTTTT.

The chain links TRBV5-4 to TRBJ2-1, with D possibly matching TRBD2 (5 bases). Germline V gene sequence: CDR1 SGHNT, CDR2 YYREEE (reference sequence). The CDR3 is made up of 15 amino acids. V was shortened by 0 bases and J by 4 bases, with 11 bases between the two germline ends. In DNA, the CDR3 is TGTGCCAGCAGCTTGGGAGGGATGATATACAATGAGCAGTTCTTC. As protein: CASSLGGMIYNEQFF.

The rearrangement links TRBV18 to TRBJ2-1, with D perhaps matching TRBD1 or TRBD2 (6 bases each). The CDR3 is 17 amino acids. Germline V gene data show CDR1 as KGHSH and CDR2 as LQKENI. With 0 bases removed from V and 5 bases from J, the gap between germline ends came to 17 bases. The CDR3 reads CASSPPSRRGPNNEQFF. DNA of the CDR3: TGTGCCAGCTCACCACCGTCCCGCCGGGGGCCAAACAATGAGCAGTTCTTC.

This chain connects TRBV18 to TRBJ1-4; TRBD1 agrees at 7 bases. V lost 0 bases to trimming and J lost 8 bases; unmatched junction nucleotides: 9. This CDR3 spans 16 amino acids. Germline values: CDR1 KGHSH, CDR2 LQKENI. The CDR3 DNA is TGTGCCAGCTCACCACCAGGGACAGTAAACTCCGAAAAACTGTTTTTT. It codes for CASSPPGTVNSEKLFF.

With respect to this clone: Within the sample, other DNA sequences also encode this same CDR3. The chain employs TRBV7-2 and TRBJ2-7; no reliable D call. Trimming removed 2 bases at V and 4 bases at J, with 3 bases between. Germline CDR1 is SGHTA and CDR2 is FQGNSA. This CDR3 spans 11 amino acids. This CDR3 is CASSLSYEQYF. CDR3 sequence (DNA): TGTGCCAGCAGCTTATCATACGAGCAGTACTTC.

V gene TRBV21-1 combines with J gene TRBJ2-5; TRBD2, as called in the table, went unchecked against the DNA. TRBV21-1 has pseudogene status. The CDR3 runs 21 residues. Here the CDR3 reads CASSKPPDIVGTPVRCQTQYF. The DNA for the CDR3 is TGTGCCAGCAGCAAGCCCCCGGACATTGTGGGGACTCCCGTGAGGTGCCAGACCCAGTACTTC.

The chain employs TRBV18 and TRBJ2-1; TRBD1 matches 12 bases. The ends lost 6 bases at V and 5 bases at J; junction bases unmatched: 14. The CDR3 loop spans 18 amino acids. CDR1 KGHSH and CDR2 LQKENI come from the germline V gene. The CDR3 DNA reads TGTGCCAGCTCTTCAAAAGCCCCGGGACAGGGGGCCAACAATGAGCAGTTCTTC. It is translated as CASSSKAPGQGANNEQFF.

V and J are TRBV6-6 and TRBJ2-1; 16 bases line up with TRBD2. CDR1 and CDR2 (germline): MNHNY, SVGAGI (reference sequence). The CDR3 spans 15 residues. With V trimmed by 5 bases and J by 9 bases, 4 bases remained unmatched. CDR3 DNA: TGTGCCAGCAGTATTGGGACTAGCGGGGGGGTTGAGCAGTTCTTC. Protein product: CASSIGTSGGVEQFF.

V and J are TRBV11-1 and TRBJ1-2; weak D call: TRBD1 (6 bases). The CDR3 length is 14 residues. In germline, CDR1 is SGHAT, CDR2 FQDESV (reference sequence). Trimming shortened V by 4 bases and J by 5 bases, and 14 bases separated the two germline ends. DNA for the CDR3: TGTGCCAGCAGCTCCGGGACAACCACATATGGCTACACCTTC. It encodes CASSSGTTTYGYTF.

The chain has TRBV7-4 and TRBJ2-1, with D uncertain. Trimming took off 0 bases at V and 0 bases at J, with 6 bases between the two ends. CDR3 length equals 15 residues. Germline assignment: CDR1 SGHVT and CDR2 SQSDAQ. The CDR3, as DNA: TGTGCCAGCAGCTTAGCGGCCTACTCCTACAATGAGCAGTTCTTC. It codes for CASSLAAYSYNEQFF.

The chain combines TRBV7-9 with TRBJ2-5, with 8 bases fitting TRBD1. After removal of 4 bases from V and 1 base from J, the junction contained 11 bases not matched to a gene. The CDR3 length is 17 residues. Germline assignment: CDR1 SEHNR and CDR2 FQNEAQ (reference sequence). The CDR3 loop is CASSSPDRVIFQETQYF. CDR3 bases: TGTGCCAGCAGCTCCCCGGACAGGGTGATTTTCCAAGAGACCCAGTACTTC. Together with reference TRBV7-9 and TRBJ2-5, the CDR3 gives the full variable domain: DTGVSQNPRHKITKRGQNVTFRCDPISEHNRLYWYRQTLGQGPEFLTYFQNEAQLEKSRLLSDRFSAERPKGSFSTLEIQRTEQGDSAMYLCASSSPDRVIFQETQYFGPGTRLLVL.

The genes are TRBV11-2 and TRBJ1-4; TRBD1 matches at 8 bases. The CDR3 covers 18 residues. The germline gives CDR1 SGHAT, CDR2 FQNNGV. Trimming took 5 bases from V and 1 from J; bases not matched to a gene: 12. The CDR3 sequence is CASSQEPGGPLTNEKLFF. The CDR3 DNA reads TGTGCCAGCAGCCAAGAACCAGGGGGCCCTTTAACTAATGAAAAACTGTTTTTT.

CDR3 amino acids: CASSPLAQGGEQFF. The CDR3 nucleotides are TGTGCCAGCTCACCACTCGCCCAGGGAGGTGAGCAGTTCTTC. The V call is TRBV18, the J call TRBJ2-1; D is perhaps TRBD2 (6 bases). The CDR3 contains 14 residues. Trimming took 1 base from V and 9 from J, leaving 13 bases between them. Germline CDR1 KGHSH, CDR2 LQKENI.

J is TRBJ1-5 and V is TRBV19; tentative D call: TRBD1 (5 bases). Germline V lookup: CDR1 LNHDA, CDR2 SQIVND (reference sequence). Trimming shortened V by 5 bases and J by 3 bases, and 17 bases separated the two germline ends. This CDR3 is 16 amino acids long. CDR3 coding DNA: TGTGCCAGTAGTCTTCCCTGGGACGGTACCAATCAGCCCCAGCATTTT. It is translated as CASSLPWDGTNQPQHF.

The chain is built from TRBV5-4 and TRBJ2-3; 10 bases fit TRBD2. Looked up from germline, CDR1 is SGHNT and CDR2 is YYREEE (reference sequence). V lost 2 bases to trimming and J lost 0 bases; unmatched junction nucleotides: 3. This CDR3 has 16 amino acids. This CDR3 reads CASSLAGGISTDTQYF. CDR3 DNA sequence: TGTGCCAGCAGCTTAGCGGGGGGGATCAGCACAGATACGCAGTATTTT. The complete variable domain, with remaining parts taken from reference TRBV5-4 and TRBJ2-3, reads ETGVTQSPTHLIKTRGQQVTLRCSSQSGHNTVSWYQQALGQGPQFIFQYYREEENGRGNFPPRFSGLQFPNYSSELNVNALELDDSALYLCASSLAGGISTDTQYFGPGTRLTVL.

V is TRBV6-1 and J is TRBJ2-1; possibly TRBD2 for D (7 bases). CDR3 length equals 14 residues. Germline CDR1 is MNHNS and CDR2 is SASEGT. The V gene lost 0 bases and the J gene lost 5 bases, with 8 bases spanning the gap. The CDR3: CASSEAGGHNEQFF. CDR3 coding DNA: TGTGCCAGCAGTGAAGCGGGGGGGCACAATGAGCAGTTCTTC.